This TCR beta chain was sequenced for a study of shared clonotypes between healthy human individuals (TCRdb year 2020). Regarding the complete study: The cohort comprised two women and a few men aged 18 to 49 years. Per donor, leukapheresis produced somewhere between about 0.94 and 9.5 billion PBMCs. To increase sequencing depth and limit assay-specific biases, different laboratories used diverse techniques to prepare libraries and sequence TCR repertoires. The study deeply sequenced blood TCR repertoires of five healthy adults to estimate repertoire size and the extent of clonotype sharing between individuals. Per donor, three plates each were used for CD4 naive and CD4 memory, two for CD8 naive, and one for CD8 memory.

CDR1 is given as WNHNN and CDR2 as SYGVQD, both from the germline V gene (reference sequence). The cysteine opens and the phenylalanine closes a CDR3 of 12 amino acids. The only DNA kept is the CDR3, 36 bases in frame from the first base. V was cut back by 3 bases and J by 10 bases, leaving a gap of 12 bases between them. TCR CDR3 regions were amplified from genomic DNA by multiplex PCR using the deep immunoSEQ assay. Genomic DNA extracted from each cell subset was distributed evenly over all wells of several immunoSEQ 96-well plates, and each plate served as one replicate. For sorted subsets, approximately 200 ng of genomic DNA, equivalent to 25,000 to 35,000 T cell genomes, went into each replicate PCR. Purified libraries were quantified with a Qubit 3.0 fluorometer, sized on a Bioanalyzer 2100, and re-quantified with the KAPA Library Quantification kit. Every immunoSEQ 96-well plate was sequenced on a separate single-read 150-cycle Illumina NextSeq 550 flow cell. Per the source publication's procedure: Because only junctional sequences without quality scores were contained in the immunoSEQ output, filtering matching that applied to full-length reads could not be performed. To assign V/J genes and CDR3, sequences were annotated using PyIR, a Python wrapper for IgBLAST v1.9, with IMGT germline references. Any read was removed if the V/J assignment was weak (E-value above 1e-6), the CDR3 was missing, or the read contained stop codons, out-of-frame junctions, or ambiguous translated residues. V3J clonotypes were defined as sequences sharing the same inferred V gene, J gene, and CDR3 amino acid sequence. Percentage overlap between repertoires was computed as shared unique clonotypes divided by the size of the smaller repertoire. Repertoire richness was assessed with RTK rarefaction, the Chao1 estimator, and Recon v2.1 estimates of unobserved clonotypes. OLGA was used to compute generation probabilities for all TCRbeta clonotypes that the gDNA method yielded from a handful of donors. Not all clones reach the TCRdb copy of this immuneACCESS table, which keeps in-frame sequences only. Checked studies attribute under half of the gap to unresolved V genes and leave the rest unexplained. V and J calls and clone size are given by that table; D and trimming were obtained from the DNA. This sample comprises a few hundred thousand clones, approximately 79% of them detected only once. Over 9% of the sample lies in the top ten.

Summary of the overall study and its limitations: Even with the large sequencing depth, rarefaction of the sorted-subset datasets indicated that sequencing was incomplete. Estimated clonotype richness was generally larger for naive than for memory subsets. Around 5.4% of naive CD4, 3% to 4% of naive CD8, 2.3% of memory CD4, and around 0.42% of memory CD8 clonotypes were shared across four donors. Because the study included a small number of donors, the genetic and exposure-history diversity represented was limited. Sampling was restricted to blood, and TCR repertoires in tissues likely differ from the TCR repertoires found in blood. Pairwise subsampling indicated that sequencing depth was expected to affect the degree of clonotype sharing among donors. Compared with non-shared clonotypes, the clonotypes found in all four sorted-subset donors had higher generation probabilities.

Donors were healthy HIV-negative adults with no recently reported acute infections or vaccinations. Every donor was a Caucasian adult residing in Nashville, Tennessee, USA. CD4+ T cells were enriched through magnetic negative selection, after which naive cells were positively selected on CD45RA and the remaining negative fraction served as the memory subset. Blood was collected by leukapheresis, and PBMCs were isolated by Ficoll-Histopaque density gradient centrifugation and then cryopreserved in liquid nitrogen vapor phase. Purity and quantity of every magnetically sorted T cell population were checked by analytical flow cytometry. Genomic DNA was isolated from every sorted fraction and measured by UV absorbance on a Nanodrop 2000c. In the case of this clone: Its recognized antigen is unknown. No much larger clone exists at a distance of one base, and base qualities are not known.

The material sequenced was memory CD4+ T cells sorted from blood. The meaning of the sample's cell subset or site label: CD45RA-negative fraction. The source of this sequence is a man in his thirties or forties in good health. This receptor chain uses TRBV10-1 and TRBJ2-5; tentative D gene TRBD2, with 5 bases matching. CDR3 region: CASSDAGRGQYF. DNA sequence: TGCGCCAGCAGTGACGCCGGACGGGGCCAGTACTTC.